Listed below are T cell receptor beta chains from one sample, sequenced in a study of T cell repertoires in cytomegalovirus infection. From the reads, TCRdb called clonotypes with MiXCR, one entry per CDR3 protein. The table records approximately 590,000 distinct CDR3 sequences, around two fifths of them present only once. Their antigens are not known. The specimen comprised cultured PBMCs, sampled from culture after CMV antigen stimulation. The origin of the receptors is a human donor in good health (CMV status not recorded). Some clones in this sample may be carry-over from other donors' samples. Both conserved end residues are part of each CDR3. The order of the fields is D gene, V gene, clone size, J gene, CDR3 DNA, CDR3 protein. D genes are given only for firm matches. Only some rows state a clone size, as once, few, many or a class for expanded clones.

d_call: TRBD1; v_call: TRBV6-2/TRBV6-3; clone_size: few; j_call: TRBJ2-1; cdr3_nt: TGTGCCAGCAGTCCCCACCCTGGGACAGGGCCCTACAATGAGCAGTTCTTC; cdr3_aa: CASSPHPGTGPYNEQFF
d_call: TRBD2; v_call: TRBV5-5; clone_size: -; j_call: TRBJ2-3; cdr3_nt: TGTGCCAGCAGCCGCCCGGGACTAGCGGGAGGTAGCACAGATACGCAGTATTTT; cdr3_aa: CASSRPGLAGGSTDTQYF
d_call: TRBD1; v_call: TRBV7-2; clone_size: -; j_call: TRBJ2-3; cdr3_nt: TGTGCCAGCAGCTTACTCTACAGGGGGCGCGAAGATACGCAGTATTTT; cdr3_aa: CASSLLYRGREDTQYF
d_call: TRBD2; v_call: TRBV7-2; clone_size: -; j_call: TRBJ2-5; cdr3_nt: TGTGCCAACAGCCAAAATAGCGGGGGAGAGACCCAGTACTTC; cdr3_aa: CANSQNSGGETQYF
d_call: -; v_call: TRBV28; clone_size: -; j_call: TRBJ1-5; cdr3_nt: TGTGCCAGCAGTTTAGCCCCTGGACGTCTGGGTCAGCCCCAGCATTTT; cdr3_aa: CASSLAPGRLGQPQHF
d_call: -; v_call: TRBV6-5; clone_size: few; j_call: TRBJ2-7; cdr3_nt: TGTGCCAGCCGCCGGGGGTCCTCCTACGAGCAGTACTTC; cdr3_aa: CASRRGSSYEQYF
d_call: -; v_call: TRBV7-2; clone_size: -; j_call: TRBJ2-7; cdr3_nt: TGTGCCAGCAGACTTCGCCAGGTGGCCGAGCAGTACTTC; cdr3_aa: CASRLRQVAEQYF
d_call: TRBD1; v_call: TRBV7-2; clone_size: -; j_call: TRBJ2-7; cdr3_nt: TGTGCCAGCAGCTTAGACAGGGGGCGATTCTACGAGCAGTACTTC; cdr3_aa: CASSLDRGRFYEQYF
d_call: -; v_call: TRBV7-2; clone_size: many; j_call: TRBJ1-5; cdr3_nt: TGTGCCAGCAGCCGGGAGGGACGGGGCAATCAGCCCCAGCATTTT; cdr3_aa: CASSREGRGNQPQHF
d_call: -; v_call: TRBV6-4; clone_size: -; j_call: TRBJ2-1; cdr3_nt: TGTGCCACCTCGAGGATGGGTAGCTCCTACAATGAGCAGTTCTTC; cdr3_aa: CATSRMGSSYNEQFF
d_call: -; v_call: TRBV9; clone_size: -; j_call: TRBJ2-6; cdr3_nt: TGTGCCAGCAGCCGACAGCTTACTGGGGCCAACGTCCTGACTTTC; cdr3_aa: CASSRQLTGANVLTF
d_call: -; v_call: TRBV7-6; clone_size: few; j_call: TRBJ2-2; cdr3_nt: TGTGCCAGCAGCTTCGAGCGAGGGGAGCTGTTTTTT; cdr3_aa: CASSFERGELFF
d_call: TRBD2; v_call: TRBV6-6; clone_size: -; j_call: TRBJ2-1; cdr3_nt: TGTGCCAGCAGCCAGCGGGAGGGTTACAATGAGCAGTTCTTC; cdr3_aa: CASSQREGYNEQFF
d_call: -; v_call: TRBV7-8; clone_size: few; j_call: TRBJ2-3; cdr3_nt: TGTGCCAGCAGCTTAGTGGGGGCTTCAGATACGCAGTATTTT; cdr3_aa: CASSLVGASDTQYF
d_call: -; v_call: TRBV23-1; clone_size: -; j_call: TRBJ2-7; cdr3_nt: TGCGCCAGCGCACTACGTCAGGGTTTGTACGAGCAGTACTTC; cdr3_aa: CASALRQGLYEQYF
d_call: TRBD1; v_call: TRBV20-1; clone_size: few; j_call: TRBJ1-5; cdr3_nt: TGCAGTGCTAGTGAGAGGGGGCTCTGGAATCAGCCCCAGCATTTT; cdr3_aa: CSASERGLWNQPQHF
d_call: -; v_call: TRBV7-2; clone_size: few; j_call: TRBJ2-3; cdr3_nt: TGTGCCAGCAGCTGGCTCCCCACAGATACGCAGTATTTT; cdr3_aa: CASSWLPTDTQYF
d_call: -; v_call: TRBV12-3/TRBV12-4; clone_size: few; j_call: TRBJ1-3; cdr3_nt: TGTGCCAGCAGTCCGCGAAGTGGGTCCGGAAACACCATATATTTT; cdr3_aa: CASSPRSGSGNTIYF
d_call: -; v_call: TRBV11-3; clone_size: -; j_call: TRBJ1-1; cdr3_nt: TGTGCCAGCAGCACACGGCGACAGGCGAACACTGAAGCTTTCTTT; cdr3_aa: CASSTRRQANTEAFF
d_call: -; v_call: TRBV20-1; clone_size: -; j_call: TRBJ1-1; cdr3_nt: TGCAGTGCTGCAGTTTTCAGTCGAACCAAAGCTTACACTGAAGCTTTCTTT; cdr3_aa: CSAAVFSRTKAYTEAFF
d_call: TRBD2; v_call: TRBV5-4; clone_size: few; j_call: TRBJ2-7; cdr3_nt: TGTGCCAGCAGCCTTGCGGGAGCTGAGGAGCAGTACTTC; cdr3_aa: CASSLAGAEEQYF
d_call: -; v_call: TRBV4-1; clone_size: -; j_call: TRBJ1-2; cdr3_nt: TGCGCCAGCAGCCAAGTTCTGGGATACTATGGCTACACCTTC; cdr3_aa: CASSQVLGYYGYTF
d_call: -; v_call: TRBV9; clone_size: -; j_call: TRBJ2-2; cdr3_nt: TGTGCCAGCAGCGTAGATCCCGGGGAGCTGTTTTTT; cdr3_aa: CASSVDPGELFF
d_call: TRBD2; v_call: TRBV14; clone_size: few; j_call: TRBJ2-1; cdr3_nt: TGTGCCAGCAGCCGGATAGCGGGGCGCGTGTGGTCCTACAATGAGCAGTTCTTC; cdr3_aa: CASSRIAGRVWSYNEQFF
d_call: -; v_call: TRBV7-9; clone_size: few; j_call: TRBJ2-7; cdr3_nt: TGTGCCAGCAGCGCCACAGGGAGTGTCTACGAGCAGTACTTC; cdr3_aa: CASSATGSVYEQYF
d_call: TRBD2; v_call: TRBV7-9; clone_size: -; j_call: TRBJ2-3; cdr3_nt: TGTGCCAGCAGCTTAACAGTAGTCGGTTTAGCGGGCCCCACAGATACGCAGTATTTT; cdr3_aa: CASSLTVVGLAGPTDTQYF
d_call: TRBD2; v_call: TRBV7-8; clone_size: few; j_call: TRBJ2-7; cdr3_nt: TGTGCCAGCTCCTCGGGACTAGCGGGAGATTTATACGAGCAGTACTTC; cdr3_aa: CASSSGLAGDLYEQYF
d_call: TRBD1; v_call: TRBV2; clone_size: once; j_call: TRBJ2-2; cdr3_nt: TGTGCCAGCATCAGGACAGGGAACACCGGGGAGCTGTTTTTT; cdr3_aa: CASIRTGNTGELFF
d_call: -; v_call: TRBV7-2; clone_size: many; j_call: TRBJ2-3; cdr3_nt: TGTGCCAGCAGCTTAGAGTACAGGGGGGGGACAGATACGCAGTATTTT; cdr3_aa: CASSLEYRGGTDTQYF
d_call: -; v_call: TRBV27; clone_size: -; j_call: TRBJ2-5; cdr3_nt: TGTGCCAGCAGAGAGGGGCTCGGGGACCAAGAGACCCAGTACTTC; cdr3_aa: CASREGLGDQETQYF
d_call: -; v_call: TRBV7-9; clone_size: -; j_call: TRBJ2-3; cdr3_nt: TGTGCCAGCAGCTCGAGCCTGGGACTGGAGTATTTT; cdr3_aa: CASSSSLGLEYF
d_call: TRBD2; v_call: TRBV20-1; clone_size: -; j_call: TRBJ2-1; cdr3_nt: TGCAGTGCTAGTCCTAGACTAGCTGGGGATGAGCAGTTCTTC; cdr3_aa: CSASPRLAGDEQFF
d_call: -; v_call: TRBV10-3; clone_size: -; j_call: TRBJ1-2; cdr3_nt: TGTGCCATCAGCTGGACCGGTGGCTACACCTTC; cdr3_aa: CAISWTGGYTF
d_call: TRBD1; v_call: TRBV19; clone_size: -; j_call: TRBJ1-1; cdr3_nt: TGTGCCACCGGGGACAGGGAGAACATTGAAGCTTTCTTT; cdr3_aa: CATGDRENIEAFF
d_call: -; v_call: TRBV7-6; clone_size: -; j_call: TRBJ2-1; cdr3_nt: TGTGCCAGCAGCCTCTTTCTGAGGGGGAAAATCTACAATGAGCAGTTCTTC; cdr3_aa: CASSLFLRGKIYNEQFF